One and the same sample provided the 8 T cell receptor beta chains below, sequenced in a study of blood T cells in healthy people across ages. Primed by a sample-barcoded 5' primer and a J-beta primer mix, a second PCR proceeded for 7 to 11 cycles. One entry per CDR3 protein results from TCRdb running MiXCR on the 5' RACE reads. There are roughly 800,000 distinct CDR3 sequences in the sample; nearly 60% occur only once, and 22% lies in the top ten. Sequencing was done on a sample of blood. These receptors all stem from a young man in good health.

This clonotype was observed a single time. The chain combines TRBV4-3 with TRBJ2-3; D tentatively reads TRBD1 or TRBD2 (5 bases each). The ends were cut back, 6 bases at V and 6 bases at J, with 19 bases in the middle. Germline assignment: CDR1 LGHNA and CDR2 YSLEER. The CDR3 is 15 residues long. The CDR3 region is CASSSPVGGTDTQYF. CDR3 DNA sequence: TGCGCCAGCAGTAGCCCCGTTGGGGGAACCGATACGCAGTATTTT.

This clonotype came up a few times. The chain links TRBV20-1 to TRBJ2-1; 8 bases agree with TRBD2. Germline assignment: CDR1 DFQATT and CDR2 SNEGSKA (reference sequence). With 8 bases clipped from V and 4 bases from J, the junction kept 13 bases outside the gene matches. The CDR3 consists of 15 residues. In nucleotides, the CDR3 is TGCAGTTATAACAGCGGGAGCTCGGGATACAATGAGCAGTTCTTC. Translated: CSYNSGSSGYNEQFF.

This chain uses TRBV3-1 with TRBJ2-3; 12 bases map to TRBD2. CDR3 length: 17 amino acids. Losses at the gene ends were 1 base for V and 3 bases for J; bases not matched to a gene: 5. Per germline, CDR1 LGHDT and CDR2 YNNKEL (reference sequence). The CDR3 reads CASSQGTSGALTDTQYF. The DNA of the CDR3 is TGTGCCAGCAGCCAAGGGACTAGCGGGGCACTGACAGATACGCAGTATTTT.

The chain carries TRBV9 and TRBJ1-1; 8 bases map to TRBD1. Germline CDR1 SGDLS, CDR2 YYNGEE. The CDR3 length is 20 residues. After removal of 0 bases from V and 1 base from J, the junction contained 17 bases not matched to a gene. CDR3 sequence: CASSVVPATRTGTRNTEAFF. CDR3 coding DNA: TGTGCCAGCAGCGTAGTACCAGCGACACGGACAGGGACAAGGAACACTGAAGCTTTCTTT.

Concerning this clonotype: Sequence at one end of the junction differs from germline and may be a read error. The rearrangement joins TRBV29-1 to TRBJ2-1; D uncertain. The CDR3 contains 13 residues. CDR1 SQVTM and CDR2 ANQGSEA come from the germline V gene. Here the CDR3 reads CNVEVGSYNEQFF. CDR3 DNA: TGCAACGTTGAGGTGGGTTCCTACAATGAGCAGTTCTTC.

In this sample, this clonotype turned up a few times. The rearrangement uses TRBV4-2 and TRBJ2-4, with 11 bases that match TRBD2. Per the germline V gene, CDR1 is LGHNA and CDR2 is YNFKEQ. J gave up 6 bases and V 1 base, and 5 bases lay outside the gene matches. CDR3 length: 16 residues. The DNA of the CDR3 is TGTGCCAGCAGCCAAGTAGCGGGAGGGCTAGGAAACATTCAGTACTTC. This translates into CASSQVAGGLGNIQYF.

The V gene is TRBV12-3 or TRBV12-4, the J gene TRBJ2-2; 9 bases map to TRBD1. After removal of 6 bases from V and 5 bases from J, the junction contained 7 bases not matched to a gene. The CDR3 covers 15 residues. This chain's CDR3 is CASSLGTGRTGELFF. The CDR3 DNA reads TGTGCCAGCAGCCTCGGGACAGGGCGAACCGGGGAGCTGTTTTTT.

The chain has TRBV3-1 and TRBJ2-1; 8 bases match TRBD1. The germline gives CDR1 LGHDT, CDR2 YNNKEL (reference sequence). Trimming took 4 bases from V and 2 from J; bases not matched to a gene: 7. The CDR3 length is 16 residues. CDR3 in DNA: TGTGCCAGCAGCCTAGGGACGGGACAGGCCTACAATGAGCAGTTCTTC. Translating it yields CASSLGTGQAYNEQFF.